This is a list of T cell receptor beta chains from one sample in a study of response to subunit inactivated influenza vaccine. In TCRdb, the RT-PCR reads were re-called with MiXCR into one record per CDR3 protein. The sample lists 500,000 to 650,000 distinct CDR3 sequences, approximately 7.7% occurring once. The sequencing used PBMCs from blood, collected 23 to 25 months after vaccination. The receptor source for this set is a man between 45 and 75 years old who received an inactivated influenza vaccine. CDR3s include the opening cysteine and the closing phenylalanine or tryptophan. The D gene is left open where the match is weak. Part of the rows lack a size; the others show once, few, many or a class for expanded clones.

j_gene,abundance,v_gene,d_gene,CDR3aa,CDR3nt
TRBJ2-2,NA,TRBV29-1,NA,CSVEGAGELFF,TGCAGCGTGGAAGGGGCCGGGGAGCTGTTTTTT
TRBJ2-7,NA,TRBV12-3/TRBV12-4,NA,CASRIRGGAAGEQYF,TGTGCCAGCAGAATAAGGGGGGGCGCCGCGGGCGAGCAGTACTTC
TRBJ2-2,NA,TRBV30,NA,CASPREGALIGELFF,TGTGCCTCACCAAGGGAGGGGGCGCTTATCGGGGAGCTGTTTTTT
TRBJ2-7,few,TRBV7-9,NA,CASSLDRGFAYF,TGTGCCAGCAGCTTAGACCGGGGGTTCGCGTACTTC
TRBJ2-3,NA,TRBV18,NA,CASSQSRPGTDTQYF,TGTGCCAGCTCACAGTCAAGGCCTGGCACAGATACGCAGTATTTT
TRBJ1-5,few,TRBV7-6,NA,CASSLNPGRGNQPQHF,TGTGCCAGCAGCTTAAACCCGGGACGGGGCAATCAGCCCCAGCATTTT
TRBJ2-1,NA,TRBV24-1,TRBD1,CATSGGTGVRNEQFF,TGTGCCACCAGTGGCGGGACAGGTGTAAGAAATGAGCAGTTCTTC
TRBJ2-2,many,TRBV20-1,TRBD2,CSARRSGGKAGELFF,TGCAGTGCTAGAAGAAGCGGGGGGAAGGCGGGGGAGCTGTTTTTT
TRBJ2-5,NA,TRBV14,TRBD2,CASSQESSGRIETQYF,TGTGCCAGCAGCCAAGAATCTAGCGGGAGAATCGAGACCCAGTACTTC
TRBJ2-1,many,TRBV7-2,NA,CASSPMGIYNEQFF,TGTGCCAGCAGCCCGATGGGCATCTACAATGAGCAGTTCTTC
TRBJ2-1,many,TRBV12-3/TRBV12-4,NA,CASSLARSSYNEQFF,TGTGCCAGCAGTTTAGCGCGCAGCTCCTACAATGAGCAGTTCTTC
TRBJ2-7,many,TRBV6-1,NA,CASSANYKYEQYF,TGTGCCAGCAGTGCGAATTACAAATACGAGCAGTACTTC
TRBJ1-4,NA,TRBV5-1,TRBD1,CASSLVGGEEKLFF,TGCGCCAGCAGCTTGGTAGGGGGCGAGGAAAAACTGTTTTTT
TRBJ2-3,few,TRBV6-5,NA,CASSYSKTGQRRSTDTQYF,TGTGCCAGCAGTTACTCGAAGACCGGGCAGCGGAGAAGCACAGATACGCAGTATTTT